This T cell receptor beta chain was recovered during a study of vaccination and CD4 T cells after COVID-19. For the study at large: No peptide, an HIV-1 Nef pool, or a CEFX pool was what each control culture received. Study-wide results and limits: SARS-CoV-2-reactive clonotypes rose nonsignificantly, with the median going from about 20 to 38.

This clonotype was picked up a small number of times. Its antigen is unknown. In germline, CDR1 is SGHVS, CDR2 FQNEAQ. The V gene end was trimmed by 5 bases and the J gene end by 1 base; junction bases not matched to a gene: 4. This CDR3 has 16 amino acids. The assay that was used to sequence DNA from cultured CD4+ T cells was the Oncomine TCR Beta short-read assay. Researchers extracted genomic DNA from CD4+ T cells that had been cultured. TCRdb re-derived calls from the PCR reads in MiXCR, one entry per CDR3 protein. Of about 22,000 distinct CDR3 sequences in the sample, about 31% are singletons; the top ten hold around 11%. The treatment here: approximately 10-day PBMC culture with coronavirus spike peptide pools or control peptides (ViraFEST assay). Once cultured less than 11 days, CD4+ T cells underwent isolation by negative selection.

The source is a human donor with COVID-19. J is TRBJ2-5 and V is TRBV7-8, with TRBD2 matching over 13 bases. The sample was cultured CD4+ T cells from blood. CDR3 coding DNA: TGTGCCAGCAGCGCGCGGACTAGCGGGGGCCAAGAGACCCAGTACTTC. As protein: CASSARTSGGQETQYF.